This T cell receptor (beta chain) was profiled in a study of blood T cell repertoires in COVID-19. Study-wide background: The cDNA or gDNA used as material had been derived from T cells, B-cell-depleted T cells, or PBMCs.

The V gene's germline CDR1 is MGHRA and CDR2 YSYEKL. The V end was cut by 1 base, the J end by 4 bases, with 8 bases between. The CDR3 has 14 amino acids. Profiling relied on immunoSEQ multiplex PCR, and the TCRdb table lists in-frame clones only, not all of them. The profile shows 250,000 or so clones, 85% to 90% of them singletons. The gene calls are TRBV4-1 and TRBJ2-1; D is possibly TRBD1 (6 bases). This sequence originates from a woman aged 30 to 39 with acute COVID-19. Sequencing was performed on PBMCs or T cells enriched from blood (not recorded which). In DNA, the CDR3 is TGCGCCAGCAGCCAAGCCGACAGGTACAATGAGCAGTTCTTC. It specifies CASSQADRYNEQFF.